This paragraph reports one T cell receptor beta chain. The antigen remains unidentified. This specimen belongs to a study of CD8 T cells in ankylosing spondylitis. There are 12 residues in the CDR3. V was pared by 5 bases and J by 5 bases, with 13 bases between. CDR1 and CDR2 from the germline V gene are DFQATT and SNEGSKA (reference sequence). Points from the study as a whole: Significant enrichment of disease-linked clones was reported in matched ankylosing spondylitis synovial fluid. Typical of ankylosing spondylitis blood, it appeared, was a TCR beta motif of eight highly homologous variants. There were earlier reports of some motif variants in reactive arthritis synovial fluid and blood.

Libraries for TCR beta were made by quantitative 5'-RACE with molecular barcodes. TCRdb processed the 5' RACE reads anew with MiXCR; each CDR3 protein has one entry. The repertoire holds about 460,000 distinct CDR3 sequences, with about 5.7% as singletons. Sequenced input: blood, either unsorted or a sorted T cell fraction (not recorded which). The receptor was derived from a male donor with ankylosing spondylitis. The chain has TRBV20-1 and TRBJ2-7, with D possibly matching TRBD1 (6 bases). In nucleotides, the CDR3 is TGCAGTGCTGAACAGGGTTTCGACGAGCAGTACTTC. Its translation is CSAEQGFDEQYF.